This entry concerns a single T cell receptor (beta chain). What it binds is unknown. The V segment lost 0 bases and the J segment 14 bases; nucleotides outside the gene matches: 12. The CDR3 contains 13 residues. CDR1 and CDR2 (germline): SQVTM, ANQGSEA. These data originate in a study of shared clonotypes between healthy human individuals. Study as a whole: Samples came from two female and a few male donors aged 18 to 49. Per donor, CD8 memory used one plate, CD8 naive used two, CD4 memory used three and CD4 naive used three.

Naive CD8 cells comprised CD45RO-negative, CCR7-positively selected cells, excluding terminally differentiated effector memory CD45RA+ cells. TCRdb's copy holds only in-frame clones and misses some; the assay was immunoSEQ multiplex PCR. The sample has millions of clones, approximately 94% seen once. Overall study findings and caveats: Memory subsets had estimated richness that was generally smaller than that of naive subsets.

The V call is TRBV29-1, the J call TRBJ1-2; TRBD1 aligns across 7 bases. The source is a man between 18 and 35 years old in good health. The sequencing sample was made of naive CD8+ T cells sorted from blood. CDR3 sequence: CSVEDSTGQGETF. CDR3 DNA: TGCAGCGTTGAAGACTCGACCGGGCAGGGGGAGACCTTC.